This section outlines one T cell receptor beta chain sequence together with its context. These data belong to a study of blood T cell repertoires in COVID-19. Across the whole study: PBMCs, B-cell-depleted T cells, or T cells were the source of the cDNA or gDNA that made up the material.

Only in-frame clones appear in the TCRdb table, and some are missing; sequencing was by immunoSEQ multiplex PCR. Of approximately 230,000 clones listed, about 85% are singletons. The CDR3 is 15 residues long. V shed 7 bases and J shed 3 bases, with 18 bases lying between them. The germline V gene has CDR1 MNHEY and CDR2 SVGAGI. This sequence joins TRBV6-5 and TRBJ1-1; maybe TRBD1 (5 bases). This TCR came from a man under 40 with active or convalescent COVID-19. The specimen sequenced was peripheral blood. CDR3 nucleotides: TGTGCCAGCATGCTGGCAGGGATAATGTACACTGAAGCTTTCTTT. This encodes CASMLAGIMYTEAFF.